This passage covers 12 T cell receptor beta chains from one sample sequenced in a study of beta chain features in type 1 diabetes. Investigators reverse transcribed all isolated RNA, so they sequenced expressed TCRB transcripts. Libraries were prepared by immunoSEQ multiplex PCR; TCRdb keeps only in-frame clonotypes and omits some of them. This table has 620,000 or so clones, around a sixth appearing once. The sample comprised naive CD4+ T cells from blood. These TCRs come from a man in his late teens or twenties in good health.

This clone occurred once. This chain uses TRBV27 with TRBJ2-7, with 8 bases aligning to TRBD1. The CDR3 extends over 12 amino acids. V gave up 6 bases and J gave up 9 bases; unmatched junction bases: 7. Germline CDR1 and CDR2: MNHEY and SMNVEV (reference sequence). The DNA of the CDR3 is TGTGCCAGCAGGGGTCAGGGGGCGATGCAGTACTTC. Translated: CASRGQGAMQYF.

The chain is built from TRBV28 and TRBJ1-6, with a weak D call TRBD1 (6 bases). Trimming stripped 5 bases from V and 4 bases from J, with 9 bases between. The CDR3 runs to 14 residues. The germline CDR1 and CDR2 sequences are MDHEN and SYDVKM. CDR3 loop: CASSPTGYNSPLHF. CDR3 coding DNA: TGTGCCAGCAGTCCTACAGGGTATAATTCACCCCTCCACTTT.

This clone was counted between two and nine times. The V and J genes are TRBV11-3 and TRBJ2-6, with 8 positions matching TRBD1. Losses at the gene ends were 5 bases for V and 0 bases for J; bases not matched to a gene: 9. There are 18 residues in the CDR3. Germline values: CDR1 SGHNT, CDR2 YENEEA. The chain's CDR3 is CASSGGQGRDSGANVLTF. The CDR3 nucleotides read TGTGCCAGCAGCGGTGGACAGGGTAGAGACTCTGGGGCCAACGTCCTGACTTTC.

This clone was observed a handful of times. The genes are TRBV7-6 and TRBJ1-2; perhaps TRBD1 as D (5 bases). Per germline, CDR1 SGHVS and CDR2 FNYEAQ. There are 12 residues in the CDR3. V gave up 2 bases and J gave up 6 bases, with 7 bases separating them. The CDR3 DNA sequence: TGTGCCAGCAGCTTACAGGGACATGGCTACACCTTC. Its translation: CASSLQGHGYTF.

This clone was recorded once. CDR3 region: CASSVAPLRGAGYGYTF. CDR3 DNA: TGTGCCAGCAGCGTAGCTCCCTTGAGGGGCGCTGGCTATGGCTACACCTTC. This chain connects TRBV9 to TRBJ1-2, with a possible D match to TRBD1 (5 bases). Germline-derived CDR1 and CDR2 are SGDLS and YYNGEE. The V gene lost 0 bases and the J gene lost 4 bases, with 19 bases spanning the gap. CDR3 length: 17 amino acids.

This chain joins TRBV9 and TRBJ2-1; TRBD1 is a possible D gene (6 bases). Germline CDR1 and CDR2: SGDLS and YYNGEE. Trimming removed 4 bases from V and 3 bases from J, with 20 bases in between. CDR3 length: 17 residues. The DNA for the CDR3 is TGTGCCAGCAGCCCGAGGGACACCACAGGAAGCTACAATGAGCAGTTCTTC. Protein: CASSPRDTTGSYNEQFF. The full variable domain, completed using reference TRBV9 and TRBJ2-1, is DSGVTQTPKHLITATGQRVTLRCSPRSGDLSVYWYQQSLDQGLQFLIQYYNGEERAKGNILERFSAQQFPDLHSELNLSSLELGDSALYFCASSPRDTTGSYNEQFFGPGTRLTVL.

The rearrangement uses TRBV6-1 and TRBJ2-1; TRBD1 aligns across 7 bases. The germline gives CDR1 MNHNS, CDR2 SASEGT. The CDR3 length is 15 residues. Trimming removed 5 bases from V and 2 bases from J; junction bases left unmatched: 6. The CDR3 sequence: CASSNDRETYNEQFF. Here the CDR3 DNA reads TGTGCCAGCAGTAACGACAGGGAAACCTACAATGAGCAGTTCTTC.

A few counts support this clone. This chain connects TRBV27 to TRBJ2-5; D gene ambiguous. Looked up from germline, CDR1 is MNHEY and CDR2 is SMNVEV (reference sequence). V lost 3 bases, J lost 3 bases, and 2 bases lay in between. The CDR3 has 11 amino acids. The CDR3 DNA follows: TGTGCCAGCAGTTTCGAAGAGACCCAGTACTTC. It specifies CASSFEETQYF.

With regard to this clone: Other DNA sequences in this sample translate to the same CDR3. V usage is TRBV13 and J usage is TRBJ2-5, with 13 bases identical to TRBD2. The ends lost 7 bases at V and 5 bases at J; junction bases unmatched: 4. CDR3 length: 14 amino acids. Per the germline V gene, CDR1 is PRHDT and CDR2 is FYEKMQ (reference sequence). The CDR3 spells CASTRTSGSETQYF. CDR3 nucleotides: TGTGCCAGCACAAGGACTAGCGGGAGTGAGACCCAGTACTTC.

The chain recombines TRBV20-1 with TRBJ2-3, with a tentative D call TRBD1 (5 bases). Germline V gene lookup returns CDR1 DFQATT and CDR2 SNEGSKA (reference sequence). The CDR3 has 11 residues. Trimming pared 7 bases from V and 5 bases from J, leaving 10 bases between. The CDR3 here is CSVSQGDTQYF. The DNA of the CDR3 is TGCAGTGTGTCCCAGGGAGATACGCAGTATTTT.

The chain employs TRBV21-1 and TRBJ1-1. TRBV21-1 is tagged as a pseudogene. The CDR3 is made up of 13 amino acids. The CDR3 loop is CASKVRVGAEAFF. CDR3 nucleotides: TGTGCCAGCAAAGTCCGGGTTGGCGCTGAAGCTTTCTTT.

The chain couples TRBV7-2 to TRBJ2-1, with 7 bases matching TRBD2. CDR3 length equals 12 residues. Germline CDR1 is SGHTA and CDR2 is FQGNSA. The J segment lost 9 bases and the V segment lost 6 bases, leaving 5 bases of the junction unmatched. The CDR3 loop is CASRAGKGEQFF. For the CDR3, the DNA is TGTGCCAGCAGAGCGGGGAAGGGTGAGCAGTTCTTC.